What follows describes a single TCR beta chain. Germline CDR1 SEHNR, CDR2 FQNEAQ (reference sequence). CDR3 length: 15 residues. The V segment lost 2 bases and the J segment 3 bases; nucleotides outside the gene matches: 2. The sample is drawn from a study of blood T cell repertoires in COVID-19. The data were produced by immunoSEQ multiplex PCR, yet TCRdb's version contains in-frame clones alone and is incomplete. The repertoire has approximately 240,000 clones, 80% to 90% of them found once; the top ten carry roughly 3%. The J gene is TRBJ2-2, the V gene TRBV7-9; 8 nucleotides match TRBD2. The source of this sequence is a woman aged 18-30 years in a cohort exposed to, infected with or recovered from COVID-19 (not recorded which). Sequenced material: PBMCs or T cells enriched from blood (not recorded which). The CDR3 region is CASSLSGSHTGELFF. CDR3 in DNA: TGTGCCAGCAGCTTAAGCGGGAGTCACACCGGGGAGCTGTTTTTT. Full variable domain (rest looked up from reference TRBV7-9 and TRBJ2-2): DTGVSQNPRHKITKRGQNVTFRCDPISEHNRLYWYRQTLGQGPEFLTYFQNEAQLEKSRLLSDRFSAERPKGSFSTLEIQRTEQGDSAMYLCASSLSGSHTGELFFGEGSRLTVL.